This T cell receptor beta chain was identified during a study of T-cell memory formation after mild COVID-19. Findings and limits, study-wide: Some responding clones appeared in pre-infection memory, suggesting cross-reactive memory joined. Balance between CD4 and CD8 was seen in clones contracting day 15 to 85, and a CD4+ lean was seen in later expanders. Clones which contracted sat mainly in CM and EM if CD4+, and in EMRA if CD8+.

In regard to this clonotype: Its antigen is currently unknown.

A 5'RACE reaction primed in the constant segment made cDNA libraries of TCR alpha and TCR beta, and these carried sample barcodes and UMIs. Via MiXCR, TCRdb re-called the 5' RACE reads, giving one row per CDR3 protein. Counted here are a few hundred thousand distinct CDR3 sequences, 15% to 20% occurring once; the ten biggest clones make up 22%. CDR3 length equals 13 residues. The germline V and J ends were trimmed by 7 bases and 3 bases, with 12 bases remaining between them. CDR1 MDHEN and CDR2 SYDVKM come from the germline V gene. V and J are TRBV28 and TRBJ1-1; weak D call: TRBD1 (6 bases). The specimen was PBMCs or a T cell subset sorted from them (not recorded which). This sequence was found in a young man who had mild COVID-19 (a few samples of this study predate the infection). Cell type and time point are not known. The CDR3 is CASMRGAYTEAFF. CDR3 nucleotide sequence: TGTGCCAGCATGCGGGGGGCGTACACTGAAGCTTTCTTT.